Sequencing of this T cell receptor beta chain was carried out in a study of T-cell reconstitution after alpha-beta-depleted transplantation in children. Unique molecular identifiers featured in how the TCRbeta library was prepared. TCRdb processed the PCR reads anew with MiXCR; each CDR3 protein has one entry. This sample carries around 960,000 distinct CDR3 sequences, about 30% of them seen once, and the ten largest clones take under 30%. CDR1 and CDR2 from the germline V gene are SGHDT and YYEEEE. This CDR3 has 15 residues. The V end lost 3 bases, the J end lost 6 bases, and 17 bases lay between the germline ends. This clonotype was counted a few times. Its antigen is not identified. Overall study findings and caveats: Recipient T cells and thymic progenitors that survived gave rise to the high TCRbeta diversity observed at day 60 in some patients. Newly made T cells mostly supplied T-cell counts and diversity one year after transplant. Several hundred expanded graft clones reportedly were the source of alpha-beta T cells about two months after transplant.

Here the sequenced sample was PBMCs, mostly from graft donor cells, taken 360 days after TCRalphabeta/CD19-depleted stem cell transplant. This chain uses TRBV5-6 with TRBJ2-3, with no clear D. The source is a boy younger than two who had a stem cell transplant for SCID, so the T cells may come from the graft donor. The CDR3: CASSSKAPSQDTQYF. In DNA form, the CDR3 reads TGTGCCAGCAGCTCAAAGGCCCCTTCACAGGATACGCAGTATTTT.